What follows are 10 T cell receptor beta chains derived from one specimen sequenced in a study of cytomegalovirus exposure and HLA in healthy donors listed by TCRdb under 2017. Libraries were made using the immunoSEQ multiplex PCR assay. A mixture of 60 forward primers for TCR Vbeta segments and 13 reverse primers for TCR Jbeta segments was used in the multiplex PCR. Not all clones reach the TCRdb copy of this immuneACCESS table, which keeps in-frame sequences only. Checked studies attribute under half of the gap to unresolved V genes and leave the rest unexplained. Across this sample there are 110,000 to 150,000 clones, with 84% seen only once. The ten largest clonotypes hold over 2% of the sample. The material sequenced was PBMCs. The receptors shown here come from a boy aged 2 to 10 in good health and CMV-seronegative.

Remarks on this clone: At one boundary the junction diverges from the germline segment, which might be a read error. Other DNA sequences in this specimen translate into the identical CDR3. The chain couples TRBV7-6 to TRBJ2-7; TRBD1 might be the D (6 bases). This CDR3 contains 13 residues. CDR1 and CDR2 (germline): SGHVS, FNYEAQ. The DNA for the CDR3 is TGTGCCAGCAGCATGGACAGATACTACGAGCAGTATTTC. Translation gives CASSMDRYYEQYF. Based on the CDR3 plus reference TRBV7-6 and TRBJ2-7, the full variable domain is GAGVSQSPRYKVTKRGQDVALRCDPISGHVSLYWYRQALGQGPEFLTYFNYEAQQDKSGLPNDRFSAERPEGSISTLTIQRTEQRDSAMYRCASSMDRYYEQYFGPGTRLTVT.

This chain links TRBV13 with TRBJ2-2; D is possibly TRBD1 (5 bases). Per the germline V gene, CDR1 is PRHDT and CDR2 is FYEKMQ (reference sequence). The CDR3 has 17 residues. V lost 3 bases, J lost 5 bases, and 19 bases lay in between. Here the CDR3 DNA reads TGTGCCAGCAGCTTGGCCCCGGTTTGGCAGGGAACCGGGGAGCTGTTTTTT. Its translation: CASSLAPVWQGTGELFF.

V is TRBV5-1 and J is TRBJ2-1; 14 bases match TRBD2. V dropped 0 bases and J dropped 6; count of bases not matched to a gene: 8. CDR1 is SGHRS, CDR2 YFSETQ, per germline. This CDR3 comprises 18 residues. In DNA form, the CDR3 reads TGCGCCAGCAGCTTGGTGACTAGCGGGAGGGCGGCGTCCAATGAGCAGTTCTTC. It encodes CASSLVTSGRAASNEQFF.

The chain has TRBV5-1 and TRBJ1-1, with D tentatively TRBD1 (5 bases). From germline, CDR1 is SGHRS and CDR2 YFSETQ. Trimming cost V 1 base and J 0 bases, with 13 bases left between them. The CDR3 sequence is 16 residues long. The CDR3 sequence: CASSLLRGPMNTEAFF. For the CDR3, the DNA is TGCGCCAGCAGCTTGCTAAGGGGTCCGATGAACACTGAAGCTTTCTTT. The full variable domain, its missing parts supplied by reference TRBV5-1 and TRBJ1-1, is KAGVTQTPRYLIKTRGQQVTLSCSPISGHRSVSWYQQTPGQGLQFLFEYFSETQRNKGNFPGRFSGRQFSNSRSEMNVSTLELGDSALYLCASSLLRGPMNTEAFFGQGTRLTVV.

This rearrangement joins TRBV7-9 to TRBJ1-4; D is ambiguous. This CDR3 contains 17 residues. Per germline, CDR1 SEHNR and CDR2 FQNEAQ (reference sequence). V was shortened by 2 bases and J by 0 bases, with 13 bases between the two germline ends. The CDR3 loop is CASSLPERHATNEKLFF. The CDR3 DNA reads TGTGCCAGCAGCTTACCTGAGAGGCATGCAACTAATGAAAAACTGTTTTTT.

The chain has TRBV15 and TRBJ2-6; D is perhaps TRBD1 (6 bases). This CDR3 has 18 amino acids. V was clipped by 5 bases and J by 1 base, with 18 bases between them. Germline lookup yields CDR1 LNHNV and CDR2 YYDKDF (reference sequence). The CDR3 loop is CATSLRTDFLSGANVLTF. CDR3 DNA: TGTGCCACCAGCCTCCGGACAGACTTTCTTTCTGGGGCCAACGTCCTGACTTTC.

This clone is a singleton in its sample. The chain recombines TRBV10-3 with TRBJ2-3; 11 bases are shared with TRBD2. The CDR3 runs to 15 residues. Germline lookup yields CDR1 ENHRY and CDR2 SYGVKD. The V segment lost 3 bases and the J segment 4 bases; nucleotides outside the gene matches: 3. This CDR3 reads CAISETSGSPDTQYF. As DNA, the CDR3 is TGTGCCATCAGTGAAACTAGCGGGAGTCCAGATACGCAGTATTTT.

The chain is built from TRBV6-1 and TRBJ1-4; 7 positions agree with TRBD1. The CDR3 consists of 15 residues. Trimming cost V 6 bases and J 0 bases; bases outside gene matches: 4. Germline CDR1 is MNHNS and CDR2 is SASEGT. As DNA, the CDR3 is TGTGCCAGCAGGGAAACAGGGGCAACTAATGAAAAACTGTTTTTT. Amino acid sequence: CASRETGATNEKLFF.

This chain connects TRBV11-3 to TRBJ2-3; no definite D call. The CDR3 has 12 amino acids. V dropped 5 bases and J dropped 2 bases, with 5 bases sitting between them. Germline V lookup: CDR1 SGHNT, CDR2 YENEEA. The CDR3: CASSVHTDTQYF. Here the CDR3 DNA reads TGTGCCAGCAGCGTCCACACAGATACGCAGTATTTT.

This chain joins TRBV10-3 and TRBJ2-1, with 7 bases aligning to TRBD1. The CDR3 length is 14 residues. CDR1 is ENHRY and CDR2 is SYGVKD in the germline V gene. V lost 0 bases to trimming and J lost 8 bases; unmatched junction nucleotides: 4. The CDR3, as DNA: TGTGCCATCAGTGAGTCTCAGGGGGAAGATGAGCAGTTCTTC. Its protein product is CAISESQGEDEQFF.